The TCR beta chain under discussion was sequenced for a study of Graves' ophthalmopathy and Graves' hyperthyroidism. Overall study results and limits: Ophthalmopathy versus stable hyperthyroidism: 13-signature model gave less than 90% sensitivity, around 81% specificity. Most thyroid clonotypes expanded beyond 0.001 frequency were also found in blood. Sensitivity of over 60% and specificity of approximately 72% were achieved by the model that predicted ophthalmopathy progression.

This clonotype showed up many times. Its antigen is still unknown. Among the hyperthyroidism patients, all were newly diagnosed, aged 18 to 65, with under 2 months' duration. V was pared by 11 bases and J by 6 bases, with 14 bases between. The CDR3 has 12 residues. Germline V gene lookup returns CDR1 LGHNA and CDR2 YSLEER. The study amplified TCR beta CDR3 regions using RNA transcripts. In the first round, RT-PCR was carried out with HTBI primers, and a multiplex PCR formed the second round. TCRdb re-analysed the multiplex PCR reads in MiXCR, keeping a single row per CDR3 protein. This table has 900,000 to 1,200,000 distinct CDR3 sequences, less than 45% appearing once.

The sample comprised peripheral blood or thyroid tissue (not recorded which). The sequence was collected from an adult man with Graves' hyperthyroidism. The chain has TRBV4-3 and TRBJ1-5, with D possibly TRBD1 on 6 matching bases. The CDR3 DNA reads TGCGCCCGCAACAGGGACGCTCAGCCCCAGCATTTT. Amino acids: CARNRDAQPQHF.